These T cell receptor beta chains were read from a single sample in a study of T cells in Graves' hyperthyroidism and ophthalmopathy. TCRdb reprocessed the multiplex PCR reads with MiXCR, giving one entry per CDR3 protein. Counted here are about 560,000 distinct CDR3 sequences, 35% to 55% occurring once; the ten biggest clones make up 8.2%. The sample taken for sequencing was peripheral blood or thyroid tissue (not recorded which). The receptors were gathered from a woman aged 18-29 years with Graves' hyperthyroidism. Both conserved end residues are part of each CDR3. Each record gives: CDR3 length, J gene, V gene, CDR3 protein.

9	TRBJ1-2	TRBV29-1	CSVEGGYTF
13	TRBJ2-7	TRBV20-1	CSATRHGSYEQYF
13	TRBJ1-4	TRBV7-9	CASSGTVVEKLFF
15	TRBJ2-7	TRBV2	CASRTSGSFSYEQYF
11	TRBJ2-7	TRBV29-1	CSHRTGVEQYF
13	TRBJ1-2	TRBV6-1	CASSEERGGGYTF
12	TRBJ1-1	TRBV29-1	CSVVKAQGKAFF
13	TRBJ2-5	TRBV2	CASSEGELKTQYF
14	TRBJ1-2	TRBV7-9	CASSLAGAGNGYTF
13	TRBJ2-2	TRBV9	CASSRQDGGELFF
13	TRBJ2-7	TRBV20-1	CSARQQGQYEQYF
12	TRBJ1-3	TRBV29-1	CSVGGQGNTIYF
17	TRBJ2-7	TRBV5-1	CASSVANLAGVTYEQYF
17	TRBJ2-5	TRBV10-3	CAISGNSGTGPQETQYF
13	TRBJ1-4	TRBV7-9	CASSLLRGEKLFF
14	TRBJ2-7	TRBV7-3	CASRPGQGRHEQYF
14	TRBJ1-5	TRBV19	CASSELGAGQPQHF
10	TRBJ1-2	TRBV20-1	CSAREGGYTF
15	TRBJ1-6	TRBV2	CASSAPGQYNSPLHF
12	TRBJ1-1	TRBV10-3	CAISESTATAFF
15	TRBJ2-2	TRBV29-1	CSVEESWQGIGELFF
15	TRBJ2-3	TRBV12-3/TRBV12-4	CASSPGLAGTDTQYF
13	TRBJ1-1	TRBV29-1	CSLRTGRNTEAFF
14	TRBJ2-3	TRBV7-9	CASSLGFGENTQYF
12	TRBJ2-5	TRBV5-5	CASSVDGTTQYF
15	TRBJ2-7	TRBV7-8	CASSDTGLRNYEQYF
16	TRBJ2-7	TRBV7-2	CASRGQVHQSSYEQYF
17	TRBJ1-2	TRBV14	CASSHIAGTTTNYGYTF
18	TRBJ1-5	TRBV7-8	CASKPGQGMGWNNQPQHF
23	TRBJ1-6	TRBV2	CASSQGLNTDCWHREGFGSPLHF
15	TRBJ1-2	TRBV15	CATSSPSPVIYGYTF
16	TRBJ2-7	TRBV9	CASSLSGLGGAEEQYF
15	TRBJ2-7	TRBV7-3	CVSSLLGRQSDEQYF
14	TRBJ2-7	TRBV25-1	CASSPVTSGYEQYF
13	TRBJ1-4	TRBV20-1	CSARGQENEKLFF
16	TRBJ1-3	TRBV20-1	CSARDLGRGLGNTIYF
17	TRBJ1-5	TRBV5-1	CASSLATGIHSNQPQHF
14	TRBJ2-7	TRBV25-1	CASIGTAPPYEQYF
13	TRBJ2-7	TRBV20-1	CSAEASGGYEQYF
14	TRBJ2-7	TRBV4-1	CASSQGDNPYEQYF
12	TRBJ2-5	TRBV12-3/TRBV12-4	CASSFEGETQYF
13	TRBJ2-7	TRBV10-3	CASSYSQPYEQYF
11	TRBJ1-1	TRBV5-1	CASKGSTEAFF
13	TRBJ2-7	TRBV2	CASSGDIAYEQYF
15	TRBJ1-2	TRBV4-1	CASSQDKQGNYGYTF
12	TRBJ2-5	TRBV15	CVTSRDRGTQYF
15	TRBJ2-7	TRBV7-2	CASSLLYGDLVEQYF
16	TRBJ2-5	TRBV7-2	CASSPLTSGSRETQYF
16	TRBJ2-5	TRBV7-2	CASSFDGNYGGETQYF
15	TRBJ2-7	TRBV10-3	CAISEVQGAGYEQYF
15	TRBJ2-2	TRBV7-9	CASSQRTGNTGELFF
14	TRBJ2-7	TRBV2	CASRQYEGQGEQYF